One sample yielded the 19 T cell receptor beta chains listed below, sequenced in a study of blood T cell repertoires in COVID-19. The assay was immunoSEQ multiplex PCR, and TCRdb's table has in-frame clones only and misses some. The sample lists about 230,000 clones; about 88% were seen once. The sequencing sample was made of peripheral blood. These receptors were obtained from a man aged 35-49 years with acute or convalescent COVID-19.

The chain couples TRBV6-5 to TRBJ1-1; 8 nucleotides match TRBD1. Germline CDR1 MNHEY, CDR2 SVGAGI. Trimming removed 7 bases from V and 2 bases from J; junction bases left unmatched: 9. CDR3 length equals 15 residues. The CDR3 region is CASTQGASGNTEAFF. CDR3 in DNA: TGTGCCAGCACCCAGGGGGCTTCTGGAAACACTGAAGCTTTCTTT.

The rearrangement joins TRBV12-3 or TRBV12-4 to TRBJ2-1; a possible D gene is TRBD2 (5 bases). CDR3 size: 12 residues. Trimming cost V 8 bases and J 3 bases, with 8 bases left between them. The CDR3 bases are TGTGCCAGCCGTCGGGACTACAATGAGCAGTTCTTC. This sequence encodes CASRRDYNEQFF.

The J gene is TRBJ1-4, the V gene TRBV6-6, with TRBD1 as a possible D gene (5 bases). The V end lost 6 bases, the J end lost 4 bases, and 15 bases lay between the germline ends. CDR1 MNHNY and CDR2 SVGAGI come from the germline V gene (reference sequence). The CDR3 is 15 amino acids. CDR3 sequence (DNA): TGTGCCAGCAGCCCCGGGAGGGGAATTAATGAAAAACTGTTTTTT. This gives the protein CASSPGRGINEKLFF.

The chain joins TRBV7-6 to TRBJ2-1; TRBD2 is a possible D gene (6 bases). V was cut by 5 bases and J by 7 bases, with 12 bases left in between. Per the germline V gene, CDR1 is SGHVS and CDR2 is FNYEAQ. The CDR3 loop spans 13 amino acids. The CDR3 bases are TGTGCCAGCAGCCCGACTAGGTGGAATGAGCAGTTCTTC. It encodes CASSPTRWNEQFF.

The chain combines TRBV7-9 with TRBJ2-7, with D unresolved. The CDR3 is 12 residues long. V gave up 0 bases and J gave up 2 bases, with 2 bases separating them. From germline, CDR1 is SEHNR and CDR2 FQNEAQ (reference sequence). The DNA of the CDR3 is TGTGCCAGCAGCTTAGCTACCTACGAGCAGTACTTC. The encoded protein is CASSLATYEQYF.

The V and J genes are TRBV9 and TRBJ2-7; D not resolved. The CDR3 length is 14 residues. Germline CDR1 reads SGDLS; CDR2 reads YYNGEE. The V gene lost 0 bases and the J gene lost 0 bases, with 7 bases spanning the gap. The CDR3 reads CASSVGSYSYEQYF. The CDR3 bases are TGTGCCAGCAGCGTAGGGAGTTACTCCTACGAGCAGTACTTC.

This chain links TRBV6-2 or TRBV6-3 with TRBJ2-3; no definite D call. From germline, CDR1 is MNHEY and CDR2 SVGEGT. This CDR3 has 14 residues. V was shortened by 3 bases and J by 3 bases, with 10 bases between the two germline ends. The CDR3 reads CASSYSEATDTQYF. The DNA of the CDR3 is TGTGCCAGCAGTTATTCGGAAGCGACAGATACGCAGTATTTT.

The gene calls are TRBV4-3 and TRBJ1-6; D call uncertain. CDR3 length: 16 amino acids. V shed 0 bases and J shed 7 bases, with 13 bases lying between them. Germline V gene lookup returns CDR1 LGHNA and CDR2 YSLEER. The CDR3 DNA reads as TGCGCCAGCAGCCAAGATAAGCCCGGGTACAATTCACCCCTCCACTTT. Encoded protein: CASSQDKPGYNSPLHF.

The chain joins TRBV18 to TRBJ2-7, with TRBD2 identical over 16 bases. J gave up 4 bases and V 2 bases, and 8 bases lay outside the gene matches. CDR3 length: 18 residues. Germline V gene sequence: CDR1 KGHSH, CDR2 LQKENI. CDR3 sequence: CASSPAGTSGGARYEQYF. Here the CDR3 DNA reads TGTGCCAGCTCACCAGCCGGGACTAGCGGGGGGGCAAGGTACGAGCAGTACTTC.

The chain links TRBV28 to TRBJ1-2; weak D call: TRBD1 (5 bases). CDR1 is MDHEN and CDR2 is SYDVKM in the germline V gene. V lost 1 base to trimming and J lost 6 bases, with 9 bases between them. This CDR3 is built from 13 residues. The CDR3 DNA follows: TGTGCCAGCAGTTTATTGCCAGGGAATGGCTACACCTTC. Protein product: CASSLLPGNGYTF.

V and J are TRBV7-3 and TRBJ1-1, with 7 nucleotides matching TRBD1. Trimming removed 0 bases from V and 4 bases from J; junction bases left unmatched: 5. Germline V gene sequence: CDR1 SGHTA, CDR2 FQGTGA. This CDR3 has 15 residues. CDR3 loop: CASSLTGGRSTEAFF. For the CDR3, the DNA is TGTGCCAGCAGCTTAACAGGGGGCCGGTCCACTGAAGCTTTCTTT.

The CDR3 sequence is CASSRAGDTGELFF. The CDR3 region has the DNA TGTGCCAGCAGCCGGGCGGGGGACACCGGGGAGCTGTTTTTT. The rearrangement uses TRBV6-5 and TRBJ2-2; 7 bases agree with TRBD2. V lost 6 bases and J lost 3; bases outside the gene matches: 4. In germline, CDR1 is MNHEY, CDR2 SVGAGI. This CDR3 has 14 amino acids.

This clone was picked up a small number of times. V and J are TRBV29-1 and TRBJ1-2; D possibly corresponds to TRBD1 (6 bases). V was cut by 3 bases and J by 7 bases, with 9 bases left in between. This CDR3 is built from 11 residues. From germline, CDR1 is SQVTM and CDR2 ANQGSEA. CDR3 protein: CSVDRDTGYTF. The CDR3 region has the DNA TGCAGCGTTGATCGGGACACTGGCTACACCTTC.

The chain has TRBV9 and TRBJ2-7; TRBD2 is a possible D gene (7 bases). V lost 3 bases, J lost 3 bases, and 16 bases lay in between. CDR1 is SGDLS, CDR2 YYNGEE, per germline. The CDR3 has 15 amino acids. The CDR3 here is CASSAGGGGLYEQYF. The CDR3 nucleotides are TGTGCCAGCAGCGCTGGGGGGGGCGGGCTCTACGAGCAGTACTTC.

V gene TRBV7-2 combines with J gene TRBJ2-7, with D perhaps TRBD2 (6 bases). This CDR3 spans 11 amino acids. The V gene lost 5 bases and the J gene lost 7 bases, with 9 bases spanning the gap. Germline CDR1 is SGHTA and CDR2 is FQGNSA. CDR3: CASSPGGEQYF. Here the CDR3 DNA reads TGTGCCAGCAGCCCCGGAGGGGAGCAGTACTTC.

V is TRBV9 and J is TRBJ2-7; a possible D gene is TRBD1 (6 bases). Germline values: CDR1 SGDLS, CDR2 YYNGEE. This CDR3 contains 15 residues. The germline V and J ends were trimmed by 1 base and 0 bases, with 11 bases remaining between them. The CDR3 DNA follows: TGTGCCAGCAGCGTACAGGACAGCAGCTCCTACGAGCAGTACTTC. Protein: CASSVQDSSSYEQYF.

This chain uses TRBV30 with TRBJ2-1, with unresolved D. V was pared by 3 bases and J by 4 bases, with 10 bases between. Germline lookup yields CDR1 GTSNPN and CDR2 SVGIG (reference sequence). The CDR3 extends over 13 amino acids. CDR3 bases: TGTGCCTGGAGCTCTTCCCTTTACAATGAGCAGTTCTTC. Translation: CAWSSSLYNEQFF.

CDR3 bases: TGTGCCAGCAGCTTATCCAGGACAGGTGAAAAACTGTTTTTT. It is translated as CASSLSRTGEKLFF. The chain carries TRBV7-2 and TRBJ1-4, with 7 bases aligning to TRBD1. The germline V gene encodes CDR1 SGHTA and CDR2 FQGNSA. Trimming removed 2 bases from V and 7 bases from J; junction bases left unmatched: 4. The CDR3 spans 14 residues.

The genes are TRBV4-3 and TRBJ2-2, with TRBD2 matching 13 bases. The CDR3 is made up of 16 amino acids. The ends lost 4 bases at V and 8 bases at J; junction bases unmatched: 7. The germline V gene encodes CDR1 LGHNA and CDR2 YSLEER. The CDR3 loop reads CASSPGGTSGVGELFF. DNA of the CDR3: TGCGCCAGCAGCCCTGGCGGGACTAGCGGGGTGGGGGAGCTGTTTTTT.